The present T cell receptor (beta chain) was sequenced within a study of T-cell memory formation after mild COVID-19. In TCRdb, the 5' RACE reads were re-called with MiXCR into one record per CDR3 protein. The sample lists 110,000 or so distinct CDR3 sequences, about 18% occurring once. Whole-study findings and limits: While clones contracting from day 15 to 85 were balanced between CD4 and CD8, later expanders leaned CD4+. Chiefly within CM and EM were the contracting CD4+ clones; CD8+ ones were within EMRA.

Trimming shortened V by 0 bases and J by 4 bases, and 13 bases separated the two germline ends. Germline CDR1 is SGHDT and CDR2 is YYEEEE. The CDR3 consists of 16 residues. As to this clonotype: The antigen is undetermined.

The sample was PBMCs or a T cell subset sorted from them (not recorded which). This sequence joins TRBV5-6 and TRBJ2-2; the D is unclear. The TCR was taken from a man aged 18 to 29 who had mild COVID-19 (a few samples of this study predate the infection). Cell type and time point are not known. CDR3 region: CASSLAAVVGTGELFF. CDR3 DNA: TGTGCCAGCAGCTTGGCGGCAGTCGTCGGCACCGGGGAGCTGTTTTTT. The full variable domain, in which reference TRBV5-6 and TRBJ2-2 provide the parts outside the CDR3, is DAGVTQSPTHLIKTRGQQVTLRCSPKSGHDTVSWYQQALGQGPQFIFQYYEEEERQRGNFPDRFSGHQFPNYSSELNVNALLLGDSALYLCASSLAAVVGTGELFFGEGSRLTVL.